A selection of T cell receptor beta chains follows, all from one sample in a study of blood T cell repertoires in COVID-19. Method: immunoSEQ multiplex PCR; TCRdb's copy keeps in-frame clones and lacks some. The sample contains more than 150,000 clones, over 70% of which appear only once. Sequenced sample: PBMCs or T cells enriched from blood (not recorded which). These receptors were taken from a man aged 50-60 years who had recovered from COVID-19. Both conserved end residues are trimmed from each CDR3. A D gene is named only where the DNA matches it firmly.

v_call	j_call	d_call	cdr3_aa
TRBV5-4	TRBJ2-6	TRBD2	ASSLGGLAGGAGANVLT
TRBV11-3	TRBJ2-7	.	ASSLVQEAVGQY
TRBV5-8	TRBJ2-1	.	ASSLNRALPHEQF
TRBV7-8	TRBJ1-5	TRBD1	ASSPDRAQPQH
TRBV19	TRBJ1-2	TRBD1	ASSQFRDRGKKNYGYT
TRBV7-9	TRBJ2-7	TRBD2	ASSFEGGYREQY
TRBV3-1/TRBV3-2	TRBJ2-7	.	ASSQVATPISYEQY
TRBV30	TRBJ2-5	TRBD1	AMATGVEETQY
TRBV9	TRBJ2-2	.	ASSARIAGNTGELF
TRBV2	TRBJ1-5	.	ASSGGGEGQPQH
TRBV29-1	TRBJ1-2	.	SASRGAQGAYGYT
TRBV11-2	TRBJ1-3	.	ASSESTGNTIY
TRBV7-7	TRBJ1-5	TRBD1	ASSFPPGTGRGDNQPQH
TRBV5-1	TRBJ2-7	TRBD1	ASSLSGTGPDPEY
TRBV9	TRBJ2-1	TRBD2	ASSVNDWRGGRNEQF
TRBV7-9	TRBJ1-1	.	ASSQQSSNTEAF
TRBV19	TRBJ2-5	.	ATMGAETQY
TRBV19	TRBJ2-2	.	ASSPHKNTGELF
TRBV27	TRBJ1-5	.	ASSLGRSSQPQH
TRBV10-2	TRBJ1-2	.	ASTGGPEGYT
TRBV5-1	TRBJ2-2	.	ASSLGPSGELF
TRBV18	TRBJ2-5	TRBD1	ASSPGTGGVEQETQY